This TCR beta chain is drawn from a study of T cells in Graves' hyperthyroidism and ophthalmopathy. This clonotype appeared a few times. Amplified TCR beta CDR3 regions derived from RNA transcripts. The primer set for the first-round RT-PCR of the TCR CDR3 was HTBI. TCRdb reprocessed the multiplex PCR reads with MiXCR, giving one entry per CDR3 protein. The table includes about 640,000 distinct CDR3 sequences, about 14% detected once. There are 19 residues in the CDR3. The germline CDR1 and CDR2 sequences are ENHRY and SYGVKD. After removal of 7 bases from V and 2 bases from J, the junction contained 21 bases not matched to a gene.

The TCR sequence derives from a woman between 45 and 60 years old with Graves' ophthalmopathy. The rearrangement joins TRBV10-3 to TRBJ2-5, with 8 bases matching TRBD2. The sequenced material came from blood. The CDR3 nucleotides are TGTGCCATCATGGATAGGGTGAAGGTCCTAGCGGGTTATCAAGAGACCCAGTACTTC. Translated, it gives CAIMDRVKVLAGYQETQYF.